One sample yielded the 21 T cell receptor beta chains listed below, sequenced in a study of shared clonotypes between healthy human individuals (TCRdb year 2020). Preparation of the library involved the immunoSEQ multiplex PCR assay. TCRdb took over this immuneACCESS table, retaining in-frame rearrangements with V and J assigned. Such tables are incomplete; in checked studies, under half of the missing clones stem from an unresolved V gene, and the remainder is unexplained. This sample comprises more than 900,000 clones, 75% to 85% of them detected only once. Of the sample, 0.6% to 0.75% is held by the ten largest clones. Specimen: memory CD4+ T cells from PBMCs. According to the study, the label for this sample's cell subset or site signals: CD45RA-negative fraction. All receptors derive from a man aged 18 to 29 in good health. Some clones in this sample may be carry-over from other donors' samples.

This clone was observed a handful of times. The chain combines TRBV13 with TRBJ2-7; 8 positions agree with TRBD2. The CDR3 loop spans 15 amino acids. Trimming at V came to 5 bases and at J to 6 bases, leaving 12 bases not matched to a gene. Germline-derived CDR1 and CDR2 are PRHDT and FYEKMQ (reference sequence). As DNA, the CDR3 is TGTGCCAGCAGCCCACCCGCGGGGGGTAGGGCCGAGCAGTACTTC. Protein sequence: CASSPPAGGRAEQYF.

The chain carries TRBV11-2 and TRBJ2-3; D is tentatively TRBD1 or TRBD2 (5 bases each). The V end lost 5 bases, the J end lost 3 bases, and 15 bases lay between the germline ends. This CDR3 is 15 amino acids long. CDR1 is SGHAT and CDR2 is FQNNGV in the germline V gene. CDR3 residues: CASSPNPGRTDTQYF. The CDR3 DNA is TGTGCCAGCAGCCCAAATCCGGGGCGGACAGATACGCAGTATTTT.

The CDR3 DNA reads as TGCAGCGTTAATGTTGGGGGGACGGGAAACACCATATATTTT. This translates into CSVNVGGTGNTIYF. The chain links TRBV29-1 to TRBJ1-3, with D possibly TRBD1 on 5 matching bases. V lost 5 bases to trimming and J lost 4 bases, with 15 bases between them. Germline-derived CDR1 and CDR2 are SQVTM and ANQGSEA. The CDR3 runs to 14 residues.

In regard to this clone: A much larger clonotype is one base distant, so this may be a read error. DNA for the CDR3: TGTGCCAGCAGCTTGGGACAGGCTGAAGCTTTCTTT. Translated, it gives CASSLGQAEAFF. The rearrangement uses TRBV7-2 and TRBJ1-1; 8 positions agree with TRBD1. With V trimmed by 3 bases and J by 6 bases, 0 bases remained unmatched. Looked up from germline, CDR1 is SGHTA and CDR2 is FQGNSA. The CDR3 is 12 amino acids.

CDR3: CASSQGARGDPYEQYF. DNA for the CDR3: TGTGCCAGCAGCCAAGGGGCCCGTGGGGACCCATACGAGCAGTACTTC. V usage is TRBV4-2 and J usage is TRBJ2-7; perhaps D is TRBD1 or TRBD2 (5 bases each). There are 16 residues in the CDR3. Germline values: CDR1 LGHNA, CDR2 YNFKEQ. Trimming removed 1 base at V and 4 bases at J, with 17 bases between.

This sequence joins TRBV14 and TRBJ2-6; 10 bases map to TRBD1. There are 19 residues in the CDR3. V lost 3 bases, J lost 1 base, and 9 bases stayed unmatched. Germline-derived CDR1 and CDR2 are SGHDN and FVKESK. CDR3 in amino acids: CASSHPLGQGRSGANVLTF. The CDR3 DNA follows: TGTGCCAGCAGCCACCCATTGGGACAGGGGAGATCTGGGGCCAACGTCCTGACTTTC.

The chain employs TRBV7-5 and TRBJ2-2; the table's D call of TRBD1 was not tested on the DNA. TRBV7-5 is a pseudogene segment. The CDR3 covers 18 residues. CDR3 protein: CARSLAKTGGPPTGELFF. The DNA for the CDR3 is TGTGCCAGAAGCTTAGCGAAAACAGGGGGCCCCCCCACCGGGGAGCTGTTTTTT.

In nucleotides, the CDR3 is TGTGCCAGCAGCTTAAGTGGGGGCAATCAGCCCCAGCATTTT. Its translation: CASSLSGGNQPQHF. The chain couples TRBV7-2 to TRBJ1-5; no clear D. Trimming stripped 2 bases from V and 2 bases from J, with 7 bases between. The CDR3 runs to 14 residues. In germline, CDR1 is SGHTA, CDR2 FQGNSA. Full variable domain (outside the CDR3, taken from reference TRBV7-2 and TRBJ1-5): GAGVSQSPSNKVTEKGKDVELRCDPISGHTALYWYRQSLGQGLEFLIYFQGNSAPDKSGLPSDRFSAERTGGSVSTLTIQRTQQEDSAVYLCASSLSGGNQPQHFGDGTRLSIL.

The V gene is TRBV5-4, the J gene TRBJ2-1, with 13 nucleotides matching TRBD2. This CDR3 is 15 amino acids long. Germline CDR1 SGHNT, CDR2 YYREEE (reference sequence). V lost 4 bases to trimming and J lost 8 bases; unmatched junction nucleotides: 6. CDR3 nucleotides: TGTGCCAGCAGCCCGACTAGCGGGAGGCCGGATGAGCAGTTCTTC. Translating it yields CASSPTSGRPDEQFF.

This clone was counted once. The rearrangement links TRBV2 to TRBJ2-3, with D hard to call. The CDR3 is made up of 15 amino acids. Trimming stripped 7 bases from V and 4 bases from J, with 18 bases between. Germline V gives CDR1 SNHLY, CDR2 FYNNEI. For the CDR3, the DNA is TGTGCCAGCAAAGCTGGGCAGAATCCCCCAGATACGCAGTATTTT. This sequence encodes CASKAGQNPPDTQYF.

This clone has a handful of counts. This rearrangement joins TRBV7-2 to TRBJ1-4, with D unclear. The CDR3 has 16 residues. Germline V gene sequence: CDR1 SGHTA, CDR2 FQGNSA. The germline V and J ends were trimmed by 0 bases and 0 bases, with 8 bases remaining between them. CDR3 residues: CASSLAHRATNEKLFF. CDR3 sequence (DNA): TGTGCCAGCAGCTTAGCCCACCGAGCAACTAATGAAAAACTGTTTTTT. The full variable domain, its missing parts supplied by reference TRBV7-2 and TRBJ1-4, is GAGVSQSPSNKVTEKGKDVELRCDPISGHTALYWYRQSLGQGLEFLIYFQGNSAPDKSGLPSDRFSAERTGGSVSTLTIQRTQQEDSAVYLCASSLAHRATNEKLFFGSGTQLSVL.

The genes are TRBV30 and TRBJ2-7, with TRBD2 identical over 14 bases. Trimming at V came to 4 bases and at J to 6 bases, leaving 11 bases not matched to a gene. The CDR3 extends over 16 amino acids. Germline assignment: CDR1 GTSNPN and CDR2 SVGIG (reference sequence). DNA for the CDR3: TGTGCCTGGACTCTTCCGGCGACTAGCGGGAGGGGCGAGCAGTACTTC. This encodes CAWTLPATSGRGEQYF.

This chain connects TRBV28 to TRBJ2-7; TRBD1 or TRBD2 may be the D gene (5 bases each). Germline V gene lookup returns CDR1 MDHEN and CDR2 SYDVKM. Trimming removed 6 bases at V and 5 bases at J, with 11 bases between. The CDR3 spans 12 residues. The CDR3 DNA sequence: TGTGCCAGCAGCCCCGGGACCCACGAGCAGTACTTC. This sequence encodes CASSPGTHEQYF.

This clone was observed a handful of times. V and J are TRBV7-9 and TRBJ1-1, with 9 bases lining up with TRBD1. Germline CDR1 is SEHNR and CDR2 is FQNEAQ (reference sequence). The V segment lost 5 bases and the J segment 1 base; nucleotides outside the gene matches: 5. The CDR3 is 15 amino acids. The CDR3 DNA is TGTGCCAGCAGCGCAAAGGACAGGGGGAACACTGAAGCTTTCTTT. Amino acids: CASSAKDRGNTEAFF.

A note on this clone: This sequence may be a read error, since a much larger clone differs from it by one base. The chain recombines TRBV6-5 with TRBJ1-4; D is uncertain. CDR1 and CDR2 from the germline V gene are MNHEY and SVGAGI. V was clipped by 0 bases and J by 0 bases, with 8 bases between them. There are 16 residues in the CDR3. In nucleotides, the CDR3 is TGTGCCAGCAGTTACTCGTTCGGGGCAACTAATGAAAAACTGTTTTTT. Translating it yields CASSYSFGATNEKLFF.

This chain uses TRBV5-4 with TRBJ2-5; 8 bases line up with TRBD2. V shed 0 bases, J shed 5 bases, and the junction held 6 bases outside the gene matches. The CDR3 contains 15 residues. Germline CDR1 SGHNT, CDR2 YYREEE (reference sequence). This CDR3 is CASSLDGRAVETQYF. CDR3 DNA: TGTGCCAGCAGCTTGGACGGGAGGGCCGTGGAGACCCAGTACTTC.

The chain is built from TRBV5-4 and TRBJ2-2; 9 nucleotides match TRBD2. CDR1 SGHNT and CDR2 YYREEE come from the germline V gene (reference sequence). V was pared by 4 bases and J by 1 base, with 5 bases of the junction left unmatched. The CDR3 sequence is 16 residues long. The DNA for the CDR3 is TGTGCCAGCAGCCCTAAAGCGGGAGGGAACACCGGGGAGCTGTTTTTT. The encoded protein is CASSPKAGGNTGELFF.

The rearrangement joins TRBV28 to TRBJ1-1; D not certain. This CDR3 spans 13 amino acids. V was pared by 5 bases and J by 5 bases, with 12 bases between. Germline CDR1 is MDHEN and CDR2 is SYDVKM. The CDR3: CASSILGMTEAFF. The CDR3 coding sequence is TGTGCCAGCAGTATATTAGGAATGACTGAAGCTTTCTTT. Drawing the rest from reference TRBV28 and TRBJ1-1, the complete variable domain is DVKVTQSSRYLVKRTGEKVFLECVQDMDHENMFWYRQDPGLGLRLIYFSYDVKMKEKGDIPEGYSVSREKKERFSLILESASTNQTSMYLCASSILGMTEAFFGQGTRLTVV.

In DNA, the CDR3 is TGTGCCAGCAGCTTGCCCCGGGGCGGCCCGAGACGGACAGATACGCAGTATTTT. It translates to CASSLPRGGPRRTDTQYF. This chain links TRBV7-9 with TRBJ2-3; possibly TRBD1 or TRBD2 for D (5 bases each). CDR3 size: 18 residues. From germline, CDR1 is SEHNR and CDR2 FQNEAQ (reference sequence). Trimming cost V 3 bases and J 3 bases, with 22 bases left between them.

This chain connects TRBV12-5 to TRBJ1-3, with D possibly matching TRBD1 (5 bases). Germline V gives CDR1 LGHNT, CDR2 FRNRAP. This CDR3 has 14 amino acids. V lost 3 bases, J lost 1 base, and 7 bases lay in between. DNA for the CDR3: TGTGCTAGTGGTTTTTCAGGGTCTGGAAACACCATATATTTT. Its translation: CASGFSGSGNTIYF.

The chain recombines TRBV7-8 with TRBJ2-7, with 10 bases that match TRBD1. The ends lost 3 bases at V and 3 bases at J; junction bases unmatched: 8. Germline CDR1 is SGHVS and CDR2 is FQNEAQ. The CDR3 contains 16 residues. The chain's CDR3 is CASSFGPGQGGYEQYF. For the CDR3, the DNA is TGTGCCAGCAGCTTTGGCCCCGGACAGGGGGGCTACGAGCAGTACTTC.